The clone carrying this T cell receptor (beta chain) has only one observation. The germline V gene has CDR1 MNHEY and CDR2 SMNVEV (reference sequence). The CDR3 extends over 15 amino acids. V lost 5 bases and J lost 3; bases outside the gene matches: 7. The data belong to a study of shared clonotypes between healthy human individuals. Combining CD45RO+ cells with CCR7-negative CD45RA+ TemRA cells gave CD8 memory. The assay was immunoSEQ multiplex PCR, and TCRdb's table has in-frame clones only and misses some. This repertoire shows roughly 320,000 clones, around 86% found once; its top ten account for around 15%.

The J gene is TRBJ1-1, the V gene TRBV27, with TRBD1 matching over 9 bases. The receptor's source is a man in his late teens or twenties in good health. The sequencing sample was made of memory CD8+ T cells sorted from blood. Subset meaning: CD45RO+ cells pooled with CCR7-negative TemRA cells. CDR3: CASSITGGQYTEAFF. CDR3 in DNA: TGTGCCAGCAGTATAACAGGGGGCCAGTACACTGAAGCTTTCTTT.